A single sample is the source of the 16 T cell receptor beta chains below, sequenced in a study of shared clonotypes between healthy human individuals. TCRdb keeps only in-frame clones here, not all; method: immunoSEQ multiplex PCR. The table has around 1,000,000 clones, roughly 80% seen once. Sequenced: memory CD4+ T cells from PBMCs. As for subset: CD45RA-negative fraction. These receptors came from a man between 18 and 29 years old in good health. Some clones in this sample may be carry-over from other donors' samples.

The V call is TRBV28, the J call TRBJ1-2; tentative D call: TRBD1 (6 bases). The V end lost 6 bases, the J end lost 5 bases, and 13 bases lay between the germline ends. The V gene's germline CDR1 is MDHEN and CDR2 SYDVKM. The CDR3 extends over 13 amino acids. The CDR3 protein is CASRPGQSYGYTF. CDR3 nucleotide sequence: TGTGCCAGCAGACCAGGACAGTCTTATGGCTACACCTTC.

With respect to this clone: Given a much more abundant clone one base away, this may be a read error. CDR3 in amino acids: CASSLEQGTYNEQFF. CDR3 DNA: TGTGCCAGCAGCTTAGAACAGGGAACCTACAATGAGCAGTTCTTC. The V call is TRBV13, the J call TRBJ2-7, with D maybe TRBD1 (6 bases). TRBJ2-1 explains the end of the DNA better; the J call may be wrong. Germline CDR1 and CDR2: PRHDT and FYEKMQ (reference sequence). CDR3 length: 15 residues.

J is TRBJ1-2 and V is TRBV28, with D uncertain. CDR3 size: 13 residues. V dropped 8 bases and J dropped 8 bases, with 18 bases sitting between them. The germline V gene encodes CDR1 MDHEN and CDR2 SYDVKM. CDR3 protein: CASGRVKDGGYTF. The CDR3 bases are TGTGCCAGCGGGAGAGTTAAGGACGGGGGCTACACCTTC.

The V gene is TRBV7-2, the J gene TRBJ2-7, with D perhaps matching TRBD1 (5 bases). Germline-derived CDR1 and CDR2 are SGHTA and FQGNSA. The CDR3 contains 15 residues. V shed 4 bases and J shed 4 bases, with 17 bases lying between them. The CDR3 spells CASSSNLGLPYEQYF. DNA for the CDR3: TGTGCCAGCAGCTCGAACCTGGGGCTGCCGTACGAGCAGTACTTC.

The rearrangement joins TRBV30 to TRBJ1-2, with 7 positions matching TRBD1. The V gene end was trimmed by 8 bases and the J gene end by 3 bases; junction bases not matched to a gene: 3. Germline CDR1 is GTSNPN and CDR2 is SVGIG (reference sequence). The CDR3 has 11 amino acids. As DNA, the CDR3 is TGTGCCCGCGACAGGGACTATGGCTACACCTTC. Protein product: CARDRDYGYTF.

The chain recombines TRBV4-1 with TRBJ2-3; 7 nucleotides agree with TRBD2. The CDR3 runs to 15 residues. The germline gives CDR1 MGHRA, CDR2 YSYEKL. Losses at the gene ends were 8 bases for V and 1 base for J; bases not matched to a gene: 9. The CDR3 DNA follows: TGCGCCAGCGTGCAGGCGGGAGTTGGCACAGATACGCAGTATTTT. This codes for CASVQAGVGTDTQYF.

This clone was detected only a few times. Distinct nucleotide sequences in the sample also encode this CDR3. This sequence joins TRBV18 and TRBJ1-5, with D possibly matching TRBD1 (5 bases). V gave up 2 bases and J gave up 4 bases, with 9 bases separating them. Germline CDR1 reads KGHSH; CDR2 reads LQKENI. This CDR3 comprises 14 residues. CDR3 loop: CASSPLAGNQPQHF. For the CDR3, the DNA is TGTGCCAGCTCACCATTGGCAGGGAATCAGCCCCAGCATTTT. Together with reference TRBV18 and TRBJ1-5, the CDR3 gives the full variable domain: NAGVMQNPRHLVRRRGQEARLRCSPMKGHSHVYWYRQLPEEGLKFMVYLQKENIIDESGMPKERFSAEFPKEGPSILRIQQVVRGDSAAYFCASSPLAGNQPQHFGDGTRLSIL.

The V call is TRBV18, the J call TRBJ1-2; D is ambiguous. CDR1 KGHSH and CDR2 LQKENI come from the germline V gene. Trimming removed 2 bases from V and 2 bases from J, with 9 bases in between. The CDR3 covers 14 residues. CDR3 in amino acids: CASSPLPYNYGYTF. CDR3 nucleotide sequence: TGTGCCAGCTCACCATTGCCCTACAACTATGGCTACACCTTC.

This rearrangement joins TRBV5-4 to TRBJ1-2; no definite D call. V was cut by 0 bases and J by 7 bases, with 19 bases left in between. The CDR3 covers 16 residues. Germline lookup yields CDR1 SGHNT and CDR2 YYREEE (reference sequence). Here the CDR3 reads CASSLGLASWAGGYTF. CDR3 nucleotides: TGTGCCAGCAGCTTGGGATTAGCCTCCTGGGCCGGTGGCTACACCTTC.

The chain combines TRBV5-4 with TRBJ2-3; D may be TRBD2 (6 bases). The V end was cut by 3 bases, the J end by 8 bases, with 22 bases between. Germline-derived CDR1 and CDR2 are SGHNT and YYREEE (reference sequence). The CDR3 is made up of 16 amino acids. Here the CDR3 DNA reads TGTGCCAGCAGCTCGTGGGGACGGAGGGAACGGGGTACGCAGTATTTT. It encodes CASSSWGRRERGTQYF.

The genes are TRBV5-5 and TRBJ2-3; TRBD2 matches at 12 bases. Trimming took 4 bases from V and 8 from J; bases not matched to a gene: 17. The CDR3 sequence is 18 residues long. Germline assignment: CDR1 SGHKS and CDR2 YYEKEE (reference sequence). CDR3 sequence reads: CASSLTSPLAGGRGTQYF. CDR3 DNA sequence: TGTGCCAGCAGCCTCACTTCCCCTCTAGCGGGAGGGCGAGGTACGCAGTATTTT. Complete variable domain (other parts from reference TRBV5-5 and TRBJ2-3): DAGVTQSPTHLIKTRGQQVTLRCSPISGHKSVSWYQQVLGQGPQFIFQYYEKEERGRGNFPDRFSARQFPNYSSELNVNALLLGDSALYLCASSLTSPLAGGRGTQYFGPGTRLTVL.

As regards this clone: Other nucleotide sequences from this sample produce the same CDR3. This chain links TRBV18 with TRBJ2-3; D is unresolved. V lost 2 bases to trimming and J lost 2 bases, with 5 bases between them. In germline, CDR1 is KGHSH, CDR2 LQKENI. The CDR3 is 13 residues long. DNA for the CDR3: TGTGCCAGCTCACCAAGTATCACAGATACGCAGTATTTT. Translated, it gives CASSPSITDTQYF.

The gene calls are TRBV11-3 and TRBJ2-3, with a weak D call TRBD2 (6 bases). This CDR3 comprises 14 residues. Between the trimmed V and J ends, which lost 8 bases and 5 bases, there was a span of 17 bases. CDR1 SGHNT and CDR2 YENEEA come from the germline V gene. The chain's CDR3 is CASAIGSPGDTQYF. The CDR3 DNA is TGTGCCAGCGCGATCGGGAGTCCGGGAGATACGCAGTATTTT. Based on the CDR3 plus reference TRBV11-3 and TRBJ2-3, the full variable domain is EAGVVQSPRYKIIEKKQPVAFWCNPISGHNTLYWYLQNLGQGPELLIRYENEEAVDDSQLPKDRFSAERLKGVDSTLKIQPAELGDSAVYLCASAIGSPGDTQYFGPGTRLTVL.

This clone has only a few counts. CDR3 sequence (DNA): TGTGCCAGCAGGGCCCGGGAACAGTCCTACAATGAGCAGTTCTTC. Translated: CASRAREQSYNEQFF. The V gene is TRBV7-2, the J gene TRBJ2-1, with D possibly TRBD2 on 5 matching bases. Between the trimmed V and J ends, which lost 6 bases and 1 base, there was a span of 13 bases. The CDR3 length is 15 residues. Germline V lookup: CDR1 SGHTA, CDR2 FQGNSA.

V gene TRBV5-5 combines with J gene TRBJ1-1; no clear D gene. From germline, CDR1 is SGHKS and CDR2 YYEKEE (reference sequence). Trimming took off 3 bases at V and 0 bases at J, with 9 bases between the two ends. The CDR3 extends over 14 amino acids. CDR3 region: CASSSQPMNTEAFF. CDR3 DNA: TGTGCCAGCAGCTCCCAGCCGATGAACACTGAAGCTTTCTTT. Supplemented by reference TRBV5-5 and TRBJ1-1, the full variable domain reads DAGVTQSPTHLIKTRGQQVTLRCSPISGHKSVSWYQQVLGQGPQFIFQYYEKEERGRGNFPDRFSARQFPNYSSELNVNALLLGDSALYLCASSSQPMNTEAFFGQGTRLTVV.

The chain uses TRBV28 and TRBJ1-1; D possibly corresponds to TRBD1 (5 bases). The CDR3 runs 11 residues. Trimming stripped 6 bases from V and 8 bases from J, with 10 bases between. Germline V lookup: CDR1 MDHEN, CDR2 SYDVKM. The CDR3 DNA follows: TGTGCCAGCAGGGGGGTTCGGGAAGCTTTCTTT. Encoded protein: CASRGVREAFF.